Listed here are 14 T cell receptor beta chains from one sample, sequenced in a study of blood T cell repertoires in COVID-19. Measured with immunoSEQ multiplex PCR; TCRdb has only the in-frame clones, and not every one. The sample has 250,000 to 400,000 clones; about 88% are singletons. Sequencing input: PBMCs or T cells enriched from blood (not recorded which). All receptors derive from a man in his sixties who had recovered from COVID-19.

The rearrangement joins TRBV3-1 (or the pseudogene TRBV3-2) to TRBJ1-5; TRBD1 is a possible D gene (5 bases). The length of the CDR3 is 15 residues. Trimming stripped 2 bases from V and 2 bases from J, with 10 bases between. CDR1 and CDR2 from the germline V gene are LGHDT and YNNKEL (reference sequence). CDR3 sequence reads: CASSQSGVGNQPQHF. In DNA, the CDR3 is TGTGCCAGCAGCCAATCGGGGGTCGGCAATCAGCCCCAGCATTTT.

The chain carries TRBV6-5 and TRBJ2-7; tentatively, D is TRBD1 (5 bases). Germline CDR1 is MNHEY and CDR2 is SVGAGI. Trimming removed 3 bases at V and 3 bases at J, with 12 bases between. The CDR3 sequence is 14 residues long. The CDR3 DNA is TGTGCCAGCAGTTATGACCCGACAGACTACGAGCAGTACTTC. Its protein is CASSYDPTDYEQYF.

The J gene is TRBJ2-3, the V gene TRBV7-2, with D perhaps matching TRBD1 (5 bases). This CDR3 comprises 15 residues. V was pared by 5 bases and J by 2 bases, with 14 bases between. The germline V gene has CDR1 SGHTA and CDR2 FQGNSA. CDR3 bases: TGTGCCAGCAGCGCCCCAGGGCACCCCACAGATACGCAGTATTTT. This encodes CASSAPGHPTDTQYF.

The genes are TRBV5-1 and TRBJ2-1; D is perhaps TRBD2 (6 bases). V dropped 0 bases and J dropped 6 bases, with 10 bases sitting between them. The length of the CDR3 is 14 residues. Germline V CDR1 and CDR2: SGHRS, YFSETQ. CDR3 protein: CASSLAGVINEQFF. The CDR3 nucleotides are TGCGCCAGCAGCTTGGCGGGGGTGATCAATGAGCAGTTCTTC. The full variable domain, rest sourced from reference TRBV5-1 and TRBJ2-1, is KAGVTQTPRYLIKTRGQQVTLSCSPISGHRSVSWYQQTPGQGLQFLFEYFSETQRNKGNFPGRFSGRQFSNSRSEMNVSTLELGDSALYLCASSLAGVINEQFFGPGTRLTVL.

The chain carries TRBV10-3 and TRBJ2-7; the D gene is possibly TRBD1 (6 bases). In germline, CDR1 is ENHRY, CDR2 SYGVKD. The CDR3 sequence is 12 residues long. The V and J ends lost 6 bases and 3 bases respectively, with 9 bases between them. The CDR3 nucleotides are TGTGCCATCAGGGACAGAAACTACGAGCAGTACTTC. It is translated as CAIRDRNYEQYF.

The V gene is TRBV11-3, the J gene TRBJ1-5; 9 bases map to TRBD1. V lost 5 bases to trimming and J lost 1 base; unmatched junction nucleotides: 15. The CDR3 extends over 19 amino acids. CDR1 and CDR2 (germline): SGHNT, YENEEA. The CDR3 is CASSARMDRGARSNQPQHF. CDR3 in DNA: TGTGCCAGCAGCGCCCGAATGGACAGGGGAGCACGAAGCAATCAGCCCCAGCATTTT.

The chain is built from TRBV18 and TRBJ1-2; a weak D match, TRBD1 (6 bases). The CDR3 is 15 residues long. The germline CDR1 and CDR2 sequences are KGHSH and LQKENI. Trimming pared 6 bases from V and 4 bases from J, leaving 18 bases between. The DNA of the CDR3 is TGTGCCAGCTCCCGACGGACAGCCCTACCCTATGGCTACACCTTC. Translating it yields CASSRRTALPYGYTF.

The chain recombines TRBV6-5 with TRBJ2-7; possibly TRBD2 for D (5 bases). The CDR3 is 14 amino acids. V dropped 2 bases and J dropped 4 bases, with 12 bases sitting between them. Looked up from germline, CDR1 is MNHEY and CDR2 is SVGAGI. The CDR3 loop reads CASSYGRGGYEQYF. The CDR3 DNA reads TGTGCCAGCAGTTACGGCCGGGGTGGGTACGAGCAGTACTTC.

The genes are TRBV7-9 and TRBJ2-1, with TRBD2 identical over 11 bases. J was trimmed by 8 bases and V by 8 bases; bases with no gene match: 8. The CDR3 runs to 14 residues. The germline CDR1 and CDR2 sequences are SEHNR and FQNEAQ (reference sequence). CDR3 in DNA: TGTGCCAGCCAGCCGACTAGCGGGAAGGATGAGCAGTTCTTC. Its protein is CASQPTSGKDEQFF.

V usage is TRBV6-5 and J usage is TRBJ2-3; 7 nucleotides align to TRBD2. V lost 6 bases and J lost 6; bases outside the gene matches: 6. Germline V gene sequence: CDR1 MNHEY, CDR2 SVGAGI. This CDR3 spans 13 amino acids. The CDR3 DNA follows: TGTGCCAGCAGACTAGCGAAGCCCGATACGCAGTATTTT. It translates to CASRLAKPDTQYF.

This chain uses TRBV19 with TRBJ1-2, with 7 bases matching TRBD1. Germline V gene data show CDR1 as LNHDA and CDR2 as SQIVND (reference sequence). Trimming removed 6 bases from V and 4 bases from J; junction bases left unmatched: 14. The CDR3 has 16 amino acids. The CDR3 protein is CASSKPGQSKSYGYTF. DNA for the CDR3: TGTGCCAGTAGCAAACCGGGACAGAGCAAGAGCTATGGCTACACCTTC.

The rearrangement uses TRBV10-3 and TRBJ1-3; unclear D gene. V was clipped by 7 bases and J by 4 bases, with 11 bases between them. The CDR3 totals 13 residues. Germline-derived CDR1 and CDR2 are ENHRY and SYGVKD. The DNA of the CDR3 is TGTGCCATCATGCAGCGAATAGGAAACACCATATATTTT. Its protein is CAIMQRIGNTIYF.

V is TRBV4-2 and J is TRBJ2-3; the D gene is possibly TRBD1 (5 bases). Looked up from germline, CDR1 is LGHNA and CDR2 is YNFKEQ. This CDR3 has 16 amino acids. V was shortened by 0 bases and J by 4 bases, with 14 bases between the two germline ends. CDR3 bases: TGTGCCAGCAGCCAAGAGGGGCAGGGTCACGCAGATACGCAGTATTTT. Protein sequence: CASSQEGQGHADTQYF.

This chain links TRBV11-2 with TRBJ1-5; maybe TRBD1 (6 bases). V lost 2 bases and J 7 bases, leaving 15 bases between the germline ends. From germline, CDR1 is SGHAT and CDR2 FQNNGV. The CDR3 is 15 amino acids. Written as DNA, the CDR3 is TGTGCCAGCAGCTTACACAGGGTCTCGAAACAGCCCCAGCATTTT. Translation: CASSLHRVSKQPQHF.